Detailed here is one TCR beta chain. Its antigen remains unknown. The sample is drawn from a study of T cells in Graves' hyperthyroidism and ophthalmopathy. Overall study findings and caveats: In blood, most of the thyroid clonotypes expanded above 0.001 were also present.

V dropped 3 bases and J dropped 2 bases, with 20 bases sitting between them. Germline-derived CDR1 and CDR2 are SGHVS and FNYEAQ. The CDR3 spans 19 residues. From RNA transcripts, TCR beta CDR3 regions were amplified. Initially, a first-round RT-PCR of the TCR CDR3 employed the HTBI primer set. TCRdb reanalysed the multiplex PCR reads using MiXCR and keeps one entry per CDR3 protein. The sample yields fewer than 750,000 distinct CDR3 sequences, about 45% seen once. V gene TRBV7-6 combines with J gene TRBJ1-6; D gene uncertain. This receptor was identified in a woman aged 18-29 years with Graves' hyperthyroidism. The specimen sequenced was peripheral blood or thyroid tissue (not recorded which). The CDR3 loop is CASSFGRLAGTPYNSPLHF. DNA for the CDR3: TGTGCCAGCAGCTTCGGGCGACTAGCGGGAACTCCCTATAATTCACCCCTCCACTTT. The complete variable domain, with remaining parts taken from reference TRBV7-6 and TRBJ1-6, reads GAGVSQSPRYKVTKRGQDVALRCDPISGHVSLYWYRQALGQGPEFLTYFNYEAQQDKSGLPNDRFSAERPEGSISTLTIQRTEQRDSAMYRCASSFGRLAGTPYNSPLHFGNGTRLTVT.